This passage covers 10 T cell receptor beta chains from one sample sequenced in a study of control samples from healthy donors and cancer patients. Using immunoSEQ multiplex PCR, the repertoire was profiled, and TCRdb retains in-frame clones only, with some absent. Among 45,000 to 60,000 clones, 90% to 95% were seen once, and the ten largest hold 3.5% to 4%. The specimen sequenced was blood. These receptors were collected from a man in his thirties or forties in good health.

V usage is TRBV19 and J usage is TRBJ2-3; perhaps TRBD2 as D (5 bases). Looked up from germline, CDR1 is LNHDA and CDR2 is SQIVND (reference sequence). CDR3 size: 13 residues. Trimming left V 5 bases short and J 4 bases short, with 10 bases between. The chain's CDR3 is CASSGEGPDTQYF. The CDR3 region has the DNA TGTGCCAGTAGTGGCGAGGGTCCAGATACGCAGTATTTT.

J is TRBJ1-1 and V is TRBV11-2; D is possibly TRBD1 (5 bases). Germline CDR1 is SGHAT and CDR2 is FQNNGV. The CDR3 length is 14 residues. Trimming shortened V by 1 base and J by 1 base, and 7 bases separated the two germline ends. The CDR3 sequence is CASSLAGQNTEAFF. The CDR3 nucleotides read TGTGCCAGCAGCTTAGCAGGGCAGAACACTGAAGCTTTCTTT. The full variable domain, in which reference TRBV11-2 and TRBJ1-1 provide the parts outside the CDR3, is EAGVAQSPRYKIIEKRQSVAFWCNPISGHATLYWYQQILGQGPKLLIQFQNNGVVDDSQLPKDRFSAERLKGVDSTLKIQPAKLEDSAVYLCASSLAGQNTEAFFGQGTRLTVV.

The rearrangement uses TRBV5-4 and TRBJ1-1; D is unclear. CDR1 SGHNT and CDR2 YYREEE come from the germline V gene (reference sequence). The length of the CDR3 is 14 residues. V lost 2 bases, J lost 1 base, and 9 bases lay in between. Here the CDR3 DNA reads TGTGCCAGCAGCTTTAATGGCGGGAACACTGAAGCTTTCTTT. This encodes CASSFNGGNTEAFF.

J is TRBJ2-3 and V is TRBV5-1; TRBD2 matches at 12 bases. The CDR3 runs to 16 residues. Germline V gene data show CDR1 as SGHRS and CDR2 as YFSETQ. Trimming took 4 bases from V and 6 from J; bases not matched to a gene: 9. CDR3 DNA sequence: TGCGCCAGCAGCCCCGGACTAGCGGGAAGGGGGGATACGCAGTATTTT. Its protein product is CASSPGLAGRGDTQYF. The entire variable domain, with the rest obtained from reference TRBV5-1 and TRBJ2-3, is as follows: KAGVTQTPRYLIKTRGQQVTLSCSPISGHRSVSWYQQTPGQGLQFLFEYFSETQRNKGNFPGRFSGRQFSNSRSEMNVSTLELGDSALYLCASSPGLAGRGDTQYFGPGTRLTVL.

The chain joins TRBV20-1 to TRBJ2-3; D not resolved. Germline-derived CDR1 and CDR2 are DFQATT and SNEGSKA (reference sequence). The CDR3 is 13 amino acids. The V end was cut by 3 bases, the J end by 4 bases, with 11 bases between. Here the CDR3 reads CSASLLHSDTQYF. The CDR3 region has the DNA TGCAGTGCTAGTCTTTTGCATTCAGATACGCAGTATTTT.

The rearrangement uses TRBV9 and TRBJ1-4; 7 nucleotides match TRBD1. After removal of 4 bases from V and 8 bases from J, the junction contained 8 bases not matched to a gene. The CDR3 contains 14 residues. Germline V gene data show CDR1 as SGDLS and CDR2 as YYNGEE. CDR3 loop: CASSSSGGLEKLFF. The DNA for the CDR3 is TGTGCCAGCAGCTCGTCAGGGGGGTTGGAAAAACTGTTTTTT. The full variable domain, completed using reference TRBV9 and TRBJ1-4, is DSGVTQTPKHLITATGQRVTLRCSPRSGDLSVYWYQQSLDQGLQFLIQYYNGEERAKGNILERFSAQQFPDLHSELNLSSLELGDSALYFCASSSSGGLEKLFFGSGTQLSVL.

The V and J genes are TRBV9 and TRBJ2-6; D possibly matches TRBD1 or TRBD2 (6 bases each). The CDR3 sequence is 16 residues long. V lost 2 bases and J 4 bases, leaving 13 bases between the germline ends. Germline V gives CDR1 SGDLS, CDR2 YYNGEE. The CDR3 DNA reads TGTGCCAGCAGCGTGACGGGGGCGCAAGGGGCCAACGTCCTGACTTTC. Translated: CASSVTGAQGANVLTF.

The J gene is TRBJ2-7, the V gene TRBV20-1; 11 bases match TRBD2. J lost 4 bases, V lost 3 bases, and 8 bases had no gene match. Per germline, CDR1 DFQATT and CDR2 SNEGSKA (reference sequence). The CDR3 totals 15 residues. The CDR3 DNA reads TGCAGTGCTAGTTTTAGCGGGAGGGCCGAGTACGAGCAGTACTTC. Translated, it gives CSASFSGRAEYEQYF.

The chain joins TRBV7-2 to TRBJ2-2; D perhaps matches TRBD2 (6 bases). V lost 5 bases to trimming and J lost 8 bases, with 21 bases between them. Germline assignment: CDR1 SGHTA and CDR2 FQGNSA. The CDR3 runs to 16 residues. The CDR3 is CASSTTGGRRTGELFF. The DNA for the CDR3 is TGTGCCAGCAGCACAACCGGGGGACGAAGGACAGGGGAGCTGTTTTTT.

V is TRBV11-2 and J is TRBJ2-7; 8 nucleotides align to TRBD2. The CDR3 has 16 residues. With V trimmed by 3 bases and J by 4 bases, 11 bases remained unmatched. Germline CDR1 and CDR2: SGHAT and FQNNGV. The CDR3 here is CASSFRAGGAAYEQYF. CDR3 bases: TGTGCCAGCAGCTTTCGGGCGGGAGGAGCGGCATACGAGCAGTACTTC.